These 12 T cell receptor beta chains were all obtained from the same sample, sequenced in a study of blood T cell repertoires in COVID-19. TCRdb's table, derived via immunoSEQ multiplex PCR, lists solely in-frame clones and lacks some. The sample shows about 210,000 clones, approximately 85% of them seen only once. The sequencing sample was made of peripheral blood. The receptor source for this set is a woman aged 45-65 years with active or convalescent COVID-19.

This chain joins TRBV4-1 and TRBJ2-1; possible D gene TRBD1, 5 bases. Trimming took off 0 bases at V and 2 bases at J, with 11 bases between the two ends. Germline lookup yields CDR1 MGHRA and CDR2 YSYEKL. The CDR3 totals 16 residues. The CDR3 nucleotides are TGCGCCAGCAGCCAAGAAGACAGCTTCACCTACAATGAGCAGTTCTTC. Translating it yields CASSQEDSFTYNEQFF.

A few counts support this clone. CDR3 amino acids: CASSQGGWGGAEAFF. Here the CDR3 DNA reads TGTGCCAGCAGCCAAGGTGGTTGGGGGGGCGCGGAGGCTTTCTTT. The V gene is TRBV3-1 (or the pseudogene TRBV3-2), the J gene TRBJ1-1; D may be TRBD1 (6 bases). V lost 1 base, J lost 11 bases, and 20 bases lay in between. The CDR3 consists of 15 residues. In germline, CDR1 is LGHDT, CDR2 YNNKEL (reference sequence).

The CDR3 bases are TGTGCCAGCAGCTTAAGGCGGGGGGTGTACAATGAGCAGTTCTTC. Protein: CASSLRRGVYNEQFF. The V call is TRBV7-2, the J call TRBJ2-1; 8 positions agree with TRBD2. The CDR3 contains 15 residues. The J segment lost 4 bases and the V segment lost 2 bases, leaving 4 bases of the junction unmatched. Germline CDR1 SGHTA, CDR2 FQGNSA.

V is TRBV18 and J is TRBJ1-1, with 8 bases lining up with TRBD1. Germline CDR1 and CDR2: KGHSH and LQKENI. The ends lost 6 bases at V and 1 base at J; junction bases unmatched: 10. This CDR3 comprises 16 residues. CDR3 nucleotides: TGTGCCAGCTCGCCGACTACAGGGGGAAGGAACACTGAAGCTTTCTTT. Protein product: CASSPTTGGRNTEAFF. The complete variable domain, with remaining parts taken from reference TRBV18 and TRBJ1-1, reads NAGVMQNPRHLVRRRGQEARLRCSPMKGHSHVYWYRQLPEEGLKFMVYLQKENIIDESGMPKERFSAEFPKEGPSILRIQQVVRGDSAAYFCASSPTTGGRNTEAFFGQGTRLTVV.

The chain is built from TRBV10-2 and TRBJ1-1; no clear D. Trimming removed 8 bases from V and 7 bases from J, with 11 bases in between. The germline V gene has CDR1 WSHSY and CDR2 SAAADI. The CDR3 runs 11 residues. The CDR3 loop reads CASLASHEAFF. The CDR3 DNA reads as TGCGCCAGCCTAGCCTCCCATGAAGCTTTCTTT.

The genes are TRBV5-1 and TRBJ2-5; TRBD2 is a possible D gene (6 bases). Germline V gives CDR1 SGHRS, CDR2 YFSETQ. The CDR3 covers 15 residues. V was clipped by 4 bases and J by 1 base, with 14 bases between them. The CDR3 DNA reads TGCGCCAGCAGCCCCGGGGGTTCCGTCCAAGAGACCCAGTACTTC. This sequence encodes CASSPGGSVQETQYF.

The rearrangement uses TRBV19 and TRBJ2-1, with a possible D match to TRBD2 (6 bases). Germline assignment: CDR1 LNHDA and CDR2 SQIVND (reference sequence). Trimming cost V 0 bases and J 0 bases, with 9 bases left between them. The CDR3 is made up of 16 amino acids. As DNA, the CDR3 is TGTGCCAGTAGTATAGATCGGGGAGGCTCCTACAATGAGCAGTTCTTC. Amino acid sequence: CASSIDRGGSYNEQFF.

The chain employs TRBV6-5 and TRBJ2-3; 9 nucleotides match TRBD2. In germline, CDR1 is MNHEY, CDR2 SVGAGI. The CDR3 spans 15 residues. V lost 6 bases to trimming and J lost 4 bases; unmatched junction nucleotides: 8. The CDR3 sequence: CASSTLAGSADTQYF. The DNA of the CDR3 is TGTGCCAGCAGCACCCTAGCGGGATCCGCAGATACGCAGTATTTT.

The chain carries TRBV5-5 and TRBJ1-2, with D possibly TRBD1 on 5 matching bases. V lost 7 bases and J 5 bases, leaving 18 bases between the germline ends. Germline V gives CDR1 SGHKS, CDR2 YYEKEE (reference sequence). This CDR3 comprises 14 residues. The CDR3 reads CASQHAQGTYGYTF. In DNA, the CDR3 is TGTGCCAGCCAACATGCCCAGGGAACGTATGGCTACACCTTC.

The chain joins TRBV7-3 to TRBJ2-3; no clear D. Deletions cut 2 bases from V and 5 bases from J, with 11 bases between. Germline lookup yields CDR1 SGHTA and CDR2 FQGTGA. The CDR3 consists of 14 residues. CDR3 sequence: CASSLGLDGDTQYF. As DNA, the CDR3 is TGTGCCAGCAGCTTAGGCCTAGATGGAGATACGCAGTATTTT.

The chain joins TRBV5-5 to TRBJ1-2, with a possible D match to TRBD1 (6 bases). The CDR3 is made up of 13 amino acids. V lost 4 bases and J 7 bases, leaving 14 bases between the germline ends. Looked up from germline, CDR1 is SGHKS and CDR2 is YYEKEE (reference sequence). DNA of the CDR3: TGTGCCAGCAGCCTGGCAGGGGAAGGTGGCTACACCTTC. This gives the protein CASSLAGEGGYTF.

The V gene is TRBV5-5, the J gene TRBJ1-1; D is perhaps TRBD1 (6 bases). The V end lost 2 bases, the J end lost 8 bases, and 16 bases lay between the germline ends. CDR3 length equals 14 residues. CDR1 and CDR2 from the germline V gene are SGHKS and YYEKEE (reference sequence). The CDR3 region has the DNA TGTGCCAGCAGCTTCAGGGGAAATCAGGGCGAAGCTTTCTTT. Translating gives CASSFRGNQGEAFF.